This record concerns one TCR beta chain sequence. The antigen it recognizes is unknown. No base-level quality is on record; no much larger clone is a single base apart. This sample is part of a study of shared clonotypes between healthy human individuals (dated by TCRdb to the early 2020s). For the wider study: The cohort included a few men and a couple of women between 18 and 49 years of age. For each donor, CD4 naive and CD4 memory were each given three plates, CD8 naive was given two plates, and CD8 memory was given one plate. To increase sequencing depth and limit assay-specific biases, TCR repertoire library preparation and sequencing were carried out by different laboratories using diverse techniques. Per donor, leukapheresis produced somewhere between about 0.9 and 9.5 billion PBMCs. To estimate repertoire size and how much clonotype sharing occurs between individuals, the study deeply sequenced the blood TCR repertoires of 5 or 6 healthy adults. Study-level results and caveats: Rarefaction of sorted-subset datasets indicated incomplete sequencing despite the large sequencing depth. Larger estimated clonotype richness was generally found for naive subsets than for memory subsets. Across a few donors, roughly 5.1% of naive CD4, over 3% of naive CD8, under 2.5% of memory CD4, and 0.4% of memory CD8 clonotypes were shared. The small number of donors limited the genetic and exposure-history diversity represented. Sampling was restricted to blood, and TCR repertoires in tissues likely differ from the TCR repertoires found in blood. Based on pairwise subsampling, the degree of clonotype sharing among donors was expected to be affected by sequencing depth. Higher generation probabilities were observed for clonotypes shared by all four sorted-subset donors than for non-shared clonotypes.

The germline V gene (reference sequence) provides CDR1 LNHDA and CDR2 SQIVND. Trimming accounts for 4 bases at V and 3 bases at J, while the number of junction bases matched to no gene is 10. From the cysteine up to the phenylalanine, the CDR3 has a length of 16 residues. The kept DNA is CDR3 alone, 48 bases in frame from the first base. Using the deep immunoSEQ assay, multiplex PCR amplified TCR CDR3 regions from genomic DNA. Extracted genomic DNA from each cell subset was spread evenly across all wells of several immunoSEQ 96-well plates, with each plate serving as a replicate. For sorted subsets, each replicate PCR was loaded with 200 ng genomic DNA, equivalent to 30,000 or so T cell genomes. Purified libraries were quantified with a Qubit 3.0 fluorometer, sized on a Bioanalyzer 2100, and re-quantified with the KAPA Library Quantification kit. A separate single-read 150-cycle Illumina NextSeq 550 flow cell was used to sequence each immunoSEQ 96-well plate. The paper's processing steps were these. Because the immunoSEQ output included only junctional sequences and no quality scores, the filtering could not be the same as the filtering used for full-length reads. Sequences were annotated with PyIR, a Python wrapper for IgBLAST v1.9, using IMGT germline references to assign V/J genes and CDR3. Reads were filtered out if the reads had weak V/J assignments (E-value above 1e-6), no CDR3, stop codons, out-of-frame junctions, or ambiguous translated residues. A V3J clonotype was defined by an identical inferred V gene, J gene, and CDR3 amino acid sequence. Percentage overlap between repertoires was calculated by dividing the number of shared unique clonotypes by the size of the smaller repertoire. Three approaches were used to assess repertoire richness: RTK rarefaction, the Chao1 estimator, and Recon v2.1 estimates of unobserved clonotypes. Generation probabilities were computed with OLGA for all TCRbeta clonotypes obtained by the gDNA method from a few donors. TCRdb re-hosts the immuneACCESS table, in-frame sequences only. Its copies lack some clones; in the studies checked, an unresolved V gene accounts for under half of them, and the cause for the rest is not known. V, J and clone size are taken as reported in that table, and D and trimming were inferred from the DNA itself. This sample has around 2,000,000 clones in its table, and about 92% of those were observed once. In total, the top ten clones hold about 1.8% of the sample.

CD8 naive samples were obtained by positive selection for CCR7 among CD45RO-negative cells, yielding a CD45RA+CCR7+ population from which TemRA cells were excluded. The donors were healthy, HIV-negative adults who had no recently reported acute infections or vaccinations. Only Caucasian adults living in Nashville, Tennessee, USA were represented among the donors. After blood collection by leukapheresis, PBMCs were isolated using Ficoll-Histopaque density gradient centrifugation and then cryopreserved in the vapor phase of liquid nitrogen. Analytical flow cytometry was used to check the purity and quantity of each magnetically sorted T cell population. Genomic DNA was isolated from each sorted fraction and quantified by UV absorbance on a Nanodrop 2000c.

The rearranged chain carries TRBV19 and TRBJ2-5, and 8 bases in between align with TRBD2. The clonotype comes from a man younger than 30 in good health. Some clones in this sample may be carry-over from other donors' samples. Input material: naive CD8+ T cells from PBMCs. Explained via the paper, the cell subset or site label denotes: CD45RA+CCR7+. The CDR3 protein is CASSKGLEGLEETQYF. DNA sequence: TGTGCCAGTAGTAAGGGACTAGAAGGCTTAGAAGAGACCCAGTACTTC.